This entry features one T cell receptor beta chain sequence. Its cognate antigen is unknown. The record originates from a study of a mutant IDH1 vaccine in newly diagnosed glioma. In the study overall: Patients underwent eight vaccinations, which took place in weeks 1, 3, 5, 7, 11, 15, 19 and 23. Patients' prior therapy spanned radiotherapy, temozolomide, or both; most underwent both. Vaccination was launched 4-6 weeks after radiotherapy alone, or with temozolomide cycles. Study observations and caveats: Pseudoprogression appears to have had no connection to changes in top peripheral T cell clonotypes.

Profiled with immunoSEQ multiplex PCR; TCRdb holds only in-frame clones, not every one. The table includes approximately 57,000 clones, 65% to 90% detected once. The V end lost 5 bases, the J end lost 6 bases, and 13 bases lay between the germline ends. The germline gives CDR1 SGHTA, CDR2 FQGNSA. This CDR3 has 14 residues. Time point given: week 5, during vaccination. A single vaccine dose contained 300 ug of mutant IDH1 20-mer peptide, and topical imiquimod was used with it. The sequencing used PBMCs, collected from a glioma patient whose treatment included an IDH1 peptide vaccine. This sequence originates from a woman between 18 and 30 years old with glioma. Some clones in this sample may be carry-over from other donors' samples. V gene TRBV7-2 combines with J gene TRBJ2-2; D call uncertain. The CDR3 DNA sequence: TGTGCCAGCAGCGCGCGCAGCGCGTCCGGGGAGCTGTTTTTT. This sequence encodes CASSARSASGELFF.